This is a list of T cell receptor beta chains from one sample in a study of radiotherapy plus CTLA-4 blockade in lung cancer. The protocol was immunoSEQ multiplex PCR, while the TCRdb copy is restricted to in-frame clones and leaves out a portion. This sample yields some 78,000 clones, of which approximately 86% are seen a single time; around 0.87% belongs to the top ten. Source: peripheral blood, taken from a patient treated with radiotherapy plus ipilimumab. These receptors came from a human donor with non-small cell lung cancer who had stable disease on radiotherapy plus ipilimumab. The CDR3 runs from the conserved cysteine through the conserved F or W. The D gene is left open where the match is weak. Clone size is stated in some rows and not others, as once, few, many or a class when expanded.

V gene,clone size,J gene,D gene,CDR3 DNA,CDR3 protein
TRBV6-1,-,TRBJ1-6,-,TGTGCCAGCAGTGAAGTGTTCAGGGGAGGGAATTCACCCCTCCACTTT,CASSEVFRGGNSPLHF
TRBV6-1,once,TRBJ1-6,TRBD1,TGTGCCAGCAGTGAAGGGAAGGGGGCTAATAATTCACCCCTCCACTTT,CASSEGKGANNSPLHF
TRBV6-5,-,TRBJ2-7,-,TGTGCCAGCAGTTTCGACAGCAGCTCCTACGAGCAGTACTTC,CASSFDSSSYEQYF
TRBV30,-,TRBJ2-6,TRBD1,TGTGCCTGGATCCGAGAGAGAAGGGACAGGGCGATTGGGGCCAACGTCCTGACTTTC,CAWIRERRDRAIGANVLTF
TRBV7-9,-,TRBJ2-1,-,TGTGCCAGCAGCCCCAGGGGGGGAATGTACAATGAGCAGTTCTTC,CASSPRGGMYNEQFF
TRBV5-5,once,TRBJ2-1,-,TGTGCCAGCAGCTTGTCAACGGTGCGGGATGTCTACAATGAGCAGTTCTTC,CASSLSTVRDVYNEQFF
TRBV5-4,-,TRBJ2-7,TRBD1,TGTGCCAGCAGCGCCCGGGACAGCTCCTACGAGCAGTACTTC,CASSARDSSYEQYF
TRBV12-5,-,TRBJ1-2,TRBD1,TGTGCTAGTGGGGGGACAGGACCTTATGGCTACACCTTC,CASGGTGPYGYTF
TRBV4-1,-,TRBJ2-7,TRBD1,TGCGCCAGCAGCCCCGGGGACAGGGACGGAGACTCCTACGAGCAGTACTTC,CASSPGDRDGDSYEQYF
TRBV2,-,TRBJ2-3,-,TGTGCCAGCAGGATGGAAGGGCCCTTAACAGATACGCAGTATTTT,CASRMEGPLTDTQYF
TRBV4-2,once,TRBJ1-4,-,TGTGCCAGCAGCCAAGGAAGGGGGACTAATGAAAAACTGTTTTTT,CASSQGRGTNEKLFF
TRBV11-2,-,TRBJ2-5,-,TGTGCCAGCAGCTTTTATTCAACCCAAGAGACCCAGTACTTC,CASSFYSTQETQYF
TRBV6-4,-,TRBJ2-3,TRBD2,TGTGCCAGCAGTGACTCAGCGGGGGGGCACACAGATACGCAGTATTTT,CASSDSAGGHTDTQYF
TRBV28,-,TRBJ1-2,-,TGTGCCAGCAGGGCCGCGACAGAGAGCTCCTATGGCTACACCTTC,CASRAATESSYGYTF
TRBV5-4,-,TRBJ2-1,-,TGTGCCAGCAGCTTGGCGTTCAATGGCGCCAATGAGCAGTTCTTC,CASSLAFNGANEQFF
TRBV12-5,-,TRBJ1-1,-,TGTGCTAGTGGTTTGGTAGAGGATGAGGCTTTCTTT,CASGLVEDEAFF
TRBV27,-,TRBJ1-5,-,TGTGCCAGCAGCCTTACGGTAGGCAGAGCTAATCAGCCCCAGCATTTT,CASSLTVGRANQPQHF
TRBV9,-,TRBJ2-1,TRBD2,TGTGCCAGCAGCGCTTTCCCAGCGGGAGAGCAGTTCTTC,CASSAFPAGEQFF
TRBV27,-,TRBJ1-2,-,TGTGCCAGCAGAAAAAGACAGGTTCGGGAAGGCTACACCTTC,CASRKRQVREGYTF
TRBV5-1,-,TRBJ2-1,TRBD2,TGCGCCAGCAGACATGGAGCGGGAAACGGGGATGAGCAGTTCTTC,CASRHGAGNGDEQFF
TRBV7-9,-,TRBJ1-1,-,TGTGCCAGCAGCTTACTAGGAGGAGGGGAAGCTTTCTTT,CASSLLGGGEAFF
TRBV28,-,TRBJ1-2,-,TGTGCCAGCAGCTTATCGAGGGACGGAAACTATGGCTACACCTTC,CASSLSRDGNYGYTF
TRBV28,-,TRBJ2-6,-,TGTGCCAGCAGTTTCCCGGGGGCGGCTGGGGCCAACGTCCTGACTTTC,CASSFPGAAGANVLTF
TRBV7-6,-,TRBJ1-3,-,TGTGCCAGCAGCTCTCGACAGGGAAACACCATATATTTT,CASSSRQGNTIYF
TRBV21-1,-,TRBJ2-7,-,TGTGCCAGCAGCAAAGTGGGACTTTCGGAGTCGGGCACCTACGAGCAGTACTTC,CASSKVGLSESGTYEQYF
TRBV7-3,-,TRBJ1-5,TRBD1,TGTGCCAGCAGCTTAACCGGGACAGGGGTTCAGCCCCAGCATTTT,CASSLTGTGVQPQHF
TRBV27,few,TRBJ1-4,-,TGTGCCAGCAGTTCCCGCCCCGCAACTAATGAAAAACTGTTTTTT,CASSSRPATNEKLFF
TRBV9,-,TRBJ2-1,TRBD1,TGTGCCAGCAGCGAACTCGGGACAGGGTTTAACAATGAGCAGTTCTTC,CASSELGTGFNNEQFF
TRBV16,-,TRBJ1-1,-,TGTGCCAGCAGCCAACGGACAGCCTTGAACACTGAAGCTTTCTTT,CASSQRTALNTEAFF
TRBV7-2,-,TRBJ2-5,TRBD2,TGTGCCAGCAGCTTTGGAGCGGGGGGGCACGAGACCCAGTACTTC,CASSFGAGGHETQYF
TRBV11-3,once,TRBJ2-7,TRBD1,TGTGCCAGCAGTGCCCAGACAGGGCAATCCTACGAGCAGTACTTC,CASSAQTGQSYEQYF
TRBV25-1,-,TRBJ2-7,TRBD1,TGTGCCAGCAGTGCCGGGACAGGAGGCGAGCAGTACTTC,CASSAGTGGEQYF
TRBV7-8,-,TRBJ2-5,TRBD2,TGTGCCAGCACTCGCGGGAGCGGGAGAGGGGAGACCCAGTACTTC,CASTRGSGRGETQYF